The T cell receptor beta chain described here comes from a study of T cells after yellow fever vaccination. TCRdb ran MiXCR on the 5' RACE reads and lists one entry per CDR3 protein. This table has more than 250,000 distinct CDR3 sequences, around 6.8% appearing once. This receptor was taken from a young man who received the YFV17D yellow fever vaccine. This specimen consisted of PBMCs, obtained about 41 days after the first yellow fever vaccination.

The CDR3 loop is CASRPTGDQPQHF. The CDR3 DNA reads TGTGCCAGCAGGCCAACAGGGGATCAGCCCCAGCATTTT. The V and J genes are TRBV12-3 or TRBV12-4 and TRBJ1-5; TRBD1 matches 7 bases. The ends lost 6 bases at V and 5 bases at J; junction bases unmatched: 4. CDR3 size: 13 residues.